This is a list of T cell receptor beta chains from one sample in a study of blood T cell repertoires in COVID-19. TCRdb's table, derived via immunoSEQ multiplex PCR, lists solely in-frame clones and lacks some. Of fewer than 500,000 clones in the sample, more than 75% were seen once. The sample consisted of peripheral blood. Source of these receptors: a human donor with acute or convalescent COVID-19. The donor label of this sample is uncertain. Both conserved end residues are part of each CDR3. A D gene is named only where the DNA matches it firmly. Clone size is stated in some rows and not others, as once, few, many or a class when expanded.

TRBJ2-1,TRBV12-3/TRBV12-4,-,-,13,CASSSASRGEQFF,TGTGCCAGCAGTTCCGCTAGCAGGGGTGAGCAGTTCTTC
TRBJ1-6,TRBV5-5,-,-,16,CASSVGREVGLQPLHF,TGTGCCAGCAGCGTAGGCAGGGAAGTGGGTCTCCAACCCCTCCACTTT
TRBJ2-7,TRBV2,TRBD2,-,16,CASTKGSSGGTYEQYF,TGTGCCAGCACTAAGGGGTCTAGCGGGGGTACCTACGAGCAGTACTTC
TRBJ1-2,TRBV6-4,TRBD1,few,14,CASSSDRAVYGYTF,TGTGCCAGCAGCTCGGACAGGGCGGTCTATGGCTACACCTTC
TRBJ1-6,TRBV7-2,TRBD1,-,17,CASSLQTGGIYNSPLHF,TGTGCCAGCAGCTTACAGACAGGGGGCATCTATAATTCACCCCTCCACTTT
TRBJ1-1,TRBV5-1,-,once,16,CASSSTHGGPGTEAFF,TGCGCCAGCAGCTCAACCCACGGGGGGCCAGGTACTGAAGCTTTCTTT
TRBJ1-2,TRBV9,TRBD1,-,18,CASSVEGRENRGFYGYTF,TGTGCCAGCAGCGTAGAAGGTCGTGAGAACAGGGGATTCTATGGCTACACCTTC
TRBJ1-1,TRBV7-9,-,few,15,CASSFVRAGGTEAFF,TGTGCCAGCAGCTTCGTAAGGGCGGGGGGAACTGAAGCTTTCTTT
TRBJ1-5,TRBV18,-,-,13,CASSPQEHQPQHF,TGTGCCAGCTCACCACAAGAGCACCAGCCCCAGCATTTT
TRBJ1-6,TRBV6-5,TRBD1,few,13,CASRTTGISPLHF,TGTGCCAGCAGAACGACAGGGATATCACCCCTCCACTTT
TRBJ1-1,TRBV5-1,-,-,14,CASSLEGVGTEAFF,TGCGCCAGCAGCTTGGAAGGGGTTGGCACTGAAGCTTTCTTT
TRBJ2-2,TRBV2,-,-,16,CASSRQGQGLGGELFF,TGTGCCAGCAGTAGGCAGGGCCAGGGTCTAGGCGGGGAGCTGTTTTTT
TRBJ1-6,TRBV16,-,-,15,CASSHGGRSNSPLHF,TGTGCCAGCAGCCATGGGGGCCGCTCAAATTCACCCCTCCACTTT
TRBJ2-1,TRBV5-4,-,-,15,CASSLAKGSYNEQFF,TGTGCCAGCAGCTTGGCTAAGGGGTCCTACAATGAGCAGTTCTTC
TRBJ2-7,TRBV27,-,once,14,CASSLGRGAYEQYF,TGTGCCAGCAGTTTAGGAAGGGGTGCCTACGAGCAGTACTTC
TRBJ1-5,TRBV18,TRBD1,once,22,CASSPRGLAGPTTIYSNQPQHF,TGTGCCAGCTCACCGAGGGGGCTTGCGGGGCCCACGACTATCTATAGCAATCAGCCCCAGCATTTT
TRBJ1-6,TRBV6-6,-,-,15,CASTQLGTHNSPLHF,TGTGCCAGCACTCAACTGGGGACTCATAATTCACCCCTCCACTTT
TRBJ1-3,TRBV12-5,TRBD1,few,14,CASGLVTGGNTIYF,TGTGCTAGTGGTTTGGTGACAGGGGGAAACACCATATATTTT
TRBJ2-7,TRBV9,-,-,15,CASSISADSSYEQYF,TGTGCCAGCTCTATCTCAGCGGACAGCTCCTACGAGCAGTACTTC
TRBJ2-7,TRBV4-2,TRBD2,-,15,CASSQALAGAGEQYF,TGTGCCAGCAGCCAAGCTCTAGCGGGGGCGGGCGAGCAGTACTTC
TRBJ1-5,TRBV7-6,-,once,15,CASSLNHYSNQPQHF,TGTGCCAGCAGCCTGAACCACTATAGCAATCAGCCCCAGCATTTT
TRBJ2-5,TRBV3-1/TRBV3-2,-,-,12,CASSRAGETQYF,TGTGCCAGCAGCCGGGCCGGAGAGACCCAGTACTTC
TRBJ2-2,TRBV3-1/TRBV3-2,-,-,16,CASSPRTGSVTGELFF,TGTGCCAGCAGCCCTCGTACGGGGAGCGTCACCGGGGAGCTGTTTTTT
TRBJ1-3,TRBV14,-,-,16,CASSQDLGLSGNTIYF,TGTGCCAGCAGCCAAGATCTTGGCCTCTCTGGAAACACCATATATTTT
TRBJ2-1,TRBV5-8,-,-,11,CASSLVREQFF,TGTGCCAGCAGCTTGGTCCGGGAGCAGTTCTTC
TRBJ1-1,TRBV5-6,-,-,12,CASSFRDVRAFF,TGTGCCAGCAGCTTCAGGGATGTTAGGGCTTTCTTT
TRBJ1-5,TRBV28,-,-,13,CASSAGGNQPQHF,TGTGCCAGCAGTGCGGGAGGTAATCAGCCCCAGCATTTT
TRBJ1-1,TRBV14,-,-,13,CASSQQGYTEAFF,TGTGCCAGCAGCCAGCAGGGTTACACTGAAGCTTTCTTT
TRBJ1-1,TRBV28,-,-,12,CASSSRRFEAFF,TGTGCCAGCAGTTCCCGGCGGTTTGAAGCTTTCTTT
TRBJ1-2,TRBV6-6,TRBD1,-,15,CASSDGTGKNYGYTF,TGTGCCAGCAGTGATGGGACAGGGAAGAACTATGGCTACACCTTC
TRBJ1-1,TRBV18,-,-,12,CASSPAIPGAFF,TGTGCCAGCTCACCAGCGATCCCGGGGGCTTTCTTT
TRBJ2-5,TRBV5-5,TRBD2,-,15,CASSQAAGGGETQYF,TGTGCCAGCAGCCAGGCGGCGGGGGGCGGGGAGACCCAGTACTTC
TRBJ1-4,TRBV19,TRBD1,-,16,CASSVQGARVNEKLFF,TGTGCCAGTAGTGTCCAGGGGGCGCGTGTTAATGAAAAACTGTTTTTT
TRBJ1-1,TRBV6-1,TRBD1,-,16,CASSVHLGQGGTEAFF,TGTGCCAGCAGTGTACACCTTGGACAGGGTGGGACTGAAGCTTTCTTT
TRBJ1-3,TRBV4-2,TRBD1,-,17,CASSQDRRGPDGNTIYF,TGTGCCAGCAGCCAAGATCGCAGGGGGCCTGATGGAAACACCATATATTTT
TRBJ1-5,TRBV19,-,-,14,CASSIRGGNQPQHF,TGTGCCAGTAGTATCAGGGGCGGCAATCAGCCCCAGCATTTT
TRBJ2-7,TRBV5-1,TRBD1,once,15,CASSLGAGGEDEQYF,TGCGCCAGCAGCTTGGGTGCAGGGGGCGAGGACGAGCAGTACTTC
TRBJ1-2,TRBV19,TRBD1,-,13,CASTPTGNYGYTF,TGTGCCAGTACTCCGACAGGGAACTATGGCTACACCTTC
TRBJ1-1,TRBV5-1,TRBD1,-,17,CASSRAPETGRWAEAFF,TGCGCCAGCAGCCGTGCGCCAGAGACAGGGAGGTGGGCTGAAGCTTTCTTT
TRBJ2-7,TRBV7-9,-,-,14,CASSPGGTPYEQYF,TGTGCCAGCAGCCCCGGGGGGACACCCTACGAGCAGTACTTC
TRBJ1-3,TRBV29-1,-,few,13,CSVERGLGNTIYF,TGCAGCGTTGAAAGGGGTTTAGGAAACACCATATATTTT
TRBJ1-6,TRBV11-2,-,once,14,CASSLRGYNSPLHF,TGTGCCAGCAGCTTACGGGGGTATAATTCACCCCTCCACTTT